This passage covers 16 T cell receptor beta chains from one sample sequenced in a study of T cells in Graves' hyperthyroidism and ophthalmopathy (dated by TCRdb to the late 2010s). Library generation was performed with multiplex PCR. Sequenced using an Illumina HiSeq 2000. The TCR beta CDR3 regions were amplified from the RNA transcripts. The first round of RT-PCR for the TCR CDR3 was performed with the HTBI primer set and the Qiagen OneStep RT-PCR kit. The public reads were run again by TCRdb, first through fastp at Q25 and then through MiXCR, and only productive beta chains were kept. Rows with one shared CDR3 protein collapse into an entry with the most common genes and DNA. In all, the sample holds around 350,000 distinct CDR3 sequences, and over 15% of those were seen once. The ten largest clones add up to 3% to 4.5% of the sample. The sequenced sample consisted of blood. These receptors originate from a woman younger than 35 with Graves' hyperthyroidism.

This clonotype has at least ten counts. The rearrangement joins TRBV2 to TRBJ2-7; D is perhaps TRBD1 (7 bases). The CDR3 is made up of 15 amino acids. CDR1 SNHLY and CDR2 FYNNEI come from the germline V gene. V was cut by 7 bases and J by 5 bases, with 21 bases left in between. This CDR3 is CASNQGGRRSNEQYF. CDR3 in DNA: TGTGCCAGCAACCAGGGGGGACGCCGGAGTAACGAGCAGTACTTC.

This chain connects TRBV18 to TRBJ1-1; D is possibly TRBD1 (6 bases). Germline V gene data show CDR1 as KGHSH and CDR2 as LQKENI. The CDR3 has 17 amino acids. Trimming left V 3 bases short and J 0 bases short, with 17 bases between. CDR3 coding DNA: TGTGCCAGCTCACCTCGGGGCAGGGGTGGGATGAACACTGAAGCTTTCTTT. Amino acids: CASSPRGRGGMNTEAFF. Based on the CDR3 plus reference TRBV18 and TRBJ1-1, the full variable domain is NAGVMQNPRHLVRRRGQEARLRCSPMKGHSHVYWYRQLPEEGLKFMVYLQKENIIDESGMPKERFSAEFPKEGPSILRIQQVVRGDSAAYFCASSPRGRGGMNTEAFFGQGTRLTVV.

This clonotype was seen at least ten times. The CDR3 DNA reads TGTGCCAGCAGTTGGGCAGGGGCGGCCACCGGGGAGCTGTTTTTT. This codes for CASSWAGAATGELFF. V gene TRBV6-2 or TRBV6-3 combines with J gene TRBJ2-2, with D tentatively TRBD1 (6 bases). Trimming pared 4 bases from V and 4 bases from J, leaving 13 bases between. This CDR3 spans 15 amino acids. CDR1 is MNHEY and CDR2 is SVGEGT in the germline V gene.

The table lists this clonotype with many counts. The rearrangement links TRBV30 to TRBJ1-2; no clear D. This CDR3 contains 14 residues. V was cut by 3 bases and J by 0 bases, with 11 bases left in between. CDR1 is GTSNPN and CDR2 is SVGIG in the germline V gene (reference sequence). CDR3 bases: TGTGCCTGGAGCTACCCCCCGTCTAACTATGGCTACACCTTC. This gives the protein CAWSYPPSNYGYTF.

Remarks on this clonotype: With a much larger clone just one base away, this may be a read error. This chain joins TRBV28 and TRBJ1-6; D unresolved. V lost 5 bases and J lost 6, with 5 bases in between. This CDR3 contains 12 residues. Germline CDR1 MDHEN, CDR2 SYDVKM. CDR3 sequence reads: CASSRRNSPLHF. The CDR3 DNA sequence: TGTGCCAGCAGTCGGCGTAATTCACCCCTCCACTTT. The complete variable domain, with remaining parts taken from reference TRBV28 and TRBJ1-6, reads DVKVTQSSRYLVKRTGEKVFLECVQDMDHENMFWYRQDPGLGLRLIYFSYDVKMKEKGDIPEGYSVSREKKERFSLILESASTNQTSMYLCASSRRNSPLHFGNGTRLTVT.

Only a few counts were recorded for this clonotype. The V gene is TRBV6-1, the J gene TRBJ2-2; 8 nucleotides line up with TRBD1. Germline CDR1 reads MNHNS; CDR2 reads SASEGT. V trimming: 6 bases; J trimming: 8 bases; junction bases outside the gene matches: 5. The CDR3 contains 13 residues. As DNA, the CDR3 is TGTGCCAGCAGCCGACAGGGGTCGGGGGAGCTGTTTTTT. It is translated as CASSRQGSGELFF.

This clonotype was observed many times. J is TRBJ2-2 and V is TRBV20-1; 7 bases are a match to TRBD1. The length of the CDR3 is 15 residues. Germline CDR1 reads DFQATT; CDR2 reads SNEGSKA (reference sequence). V was pared by 3 bases and J by 0 bases, with 4 bases of the junction left unmatched. The CDR3: CSARVTGPNTGELFF. In nucleotides, the CDR3 is TGCAGTGCTAGGGTGACAGGGCCGAACACCGGGGAGCTGTTTTTT.

This clonotype was detected ten times or more. The gene calls are TRBV19 and TRBJ2-5; maybe TRBD2 (6 bases). Trimming left V 2 bases short and J 5 bases short, with 15 bases between. CDR1 and CDR2 (germline): LNHDA, SQIVND (reference sequence). This CDR3 contains 15 residues. CDR3 protein: CASSIQAGGSETQYF. The CDR3 DNA reads as TGTGCCAGTAGTATACAGGCCGGGGGAAGTGAGACCCAGTACTTC.

This clonotype was seen only a few times. This sequence joins TRBV12-3 or TRBV12-4 and TRBJ1-1; 7 nucleotides line up with TRBD1. Trimming took 6 bases from V and 5 from J; bases not matched to a gene: 9. The CDR3 length is 14 residues. CDR3 DNA: TGTGCCAGCAGAAAAACAGGGGCCCGGACTGAAGCTTTCTTT. Amino acids: CASRKTGARTEAFF.

The chain uses TRBV19 and TRBJ2-2; the match to TRBD1 covers 8 bases. With 6 bases clipped from V and 1 base from J, the junction kept 10 bases outside the gene matches. The CDR3 extends over 17 amino acids. Germline values: CDR1 LNHDA, CDR2 SQIVND (reference sequence). CDR3 in amino acids: CASSAYIGQGNTGELFF. The CDR3 DNA is TGTGCCAGTAGCGCCTACATAGGACAGGGGAACACCGGGGAGCTGTTTTTT.

Note on this clonotype: One end of the junction varies from germline; a read error may be responsible. The rearrangement uses TRBV10-3 and TRBJ2-4; D not resolved. From germline, CDR1 is ENHRY and CDR2 SYGVKD. The CDR3 is 18 amino acids. In nucleotides, the CDR3 is TGTGCCATCAGTGAGAGGCAGAGCCGTCCTTTAGCCAAAAACGTTCAGTACTTC. Translation: CAISERQSRPLAKNVQYF.

This clonotype was seen at least ten times. The V gene is TRBV27, the J gene TRBJ2-2; D is undetermined. The CDR3 totals 15 residues. CDR1 MNHEY and CDR2 SMNVEV come from the germline V gene (reference sequence). V was trimmed by 3 bases and J by 1 base, leaving 9 bases between them. The CDR3 sequence is CASSFTGLNTGELFF. The DNA for the CDR3 is TGTGCCAGCAGTTTTACGGGCTTGAACACCGGGGAGCTGTTTTTT.

The CDR3 loop is CASSLYGSASSEQYF. CDR3 coding DNA: TGTGCCAGCAGTTTATACGGGAGTGCGTCTTCGGAGCAGTACTTC. The rearrangement links TRBV27 to TRBJ2-7, with D possibly being TRBD2 (6 bases). The CDR3 runs 15 residues. The germline V gene encodes CDR1 MNHEY and CDR2 SMNVEV (reference sequence). Trimming took off 1 base at V and 7 bases at J, with 17 bases between the two ends.

In this sample, this clonotype turned up many times. The chain links TRBV7-8 to TRBJ1-1; TRBD1 aligns across 8 bases. Germline-derived CDR1 and CDR2 are SGHVS and FQNEAQ. This CDR3 region has 17 residues. The trim removed 0 bases at V and 1 base at J, leaving 7 bases unmatched. In nucleotides, the CDR3 is TGTGCCAGCAGCTTAGCGTGGGCAGGGGGCGGGAACACTGAAGCTTTCTTT. It specifies CASSLAWAGGGNTEAFF.

This sequence joins TRBV11-2 and TRBJ2-2, with D possibly matching TRBD2 (6 bases). V lost 2 bases to trimming and J lost 3 bases, with 10 bases between them. Germline V gives CDR1 SGHAT, CDR2 FQNNGV. This CDR3 is 15 amino acids long. CDR3 in DNA: TGTGCCAGCAGCTTATTTTGGGAGGACACCGGGGAGCTGTTTTTT. This codes for CASSLFWEDTGELFF.

This rearrangement joins TRBV11-3 to TRBJ1-1, with a tentative D call TRBD1 (5 bases). Trimming removed 5 bases from V and 7 bases from J, with 17 bases in between. This CDR3 region has 14 residues. Germline loops: CDR1 SGHNT, CDR2 YENEEA. In nucleotides, the CDR3 is TGTGCCAGCAGCCCGGGGACGGAAAGAGATGAAGCTTTCTTT. Its protein is CASSPGTERDEAFF.